A selection of T cell receptor beta chains follows, all from one sample in a study of blood T cell repertoires in COVID-19. TCRdb keeps only in-frame clones here, not all; method: immunoSEQ multiplex PCR. The repertoire holds some 66,000 clones, with roughly 80% as singletons. What was sequenced was peripheral blood. The source of these receptors is a man aged 60-69 years with acute or convalescent COVID-19. Each CDR3 is given without its conserved first and last residue. The order of the fields is J gene, V gene, CDR3 protein.

>TRBJ1-6|TRBV2
ASSESFGQGGSPLH
>TRBJ1-4|TRBV4-2
ASSQDYRAGATNEKLF
>TRBJ1-5|TRBV19
ASSIFEGAEQPQH
>TRBJ1-2|TRBV7-2
ASSAHTGSANYGYT
>TRBJ1-2|TRBV7-2
ASSSRTDYGYT
>TRBJ1-6|TRBV5-1
ASSLEGQDNSPLH
>TRBJ1-1|TRBV6-5
ASRNRYTEAF
>TRBJ1-6|TRBV7-9
ASSYGTGGNSPLH
>TRBJ2-5|TRBV5-5
ASIPGTGGETQY
>TRBJ1-3|TRBV5-6
ASSLLGDSERHTIY
>TRBJ1-2|TRBV27
ASSRTGTANYGYT
>TRBJ2-2|TRBV2
ASQGGGRDTGELF
>TRBJ2-6|TRBV2
ASSVPGTRISSGANVLT
>TRBJ2-1|TRBV11-3
ASSLDTRGYYNEQF
>TRBJ2-2|TRBV19
ASKPGQGFAGELF
>TRBJ1-5|TRBV19
ASSRKVDRDQPQH
>TRBJ2-5|TRBV29-1
SVDLDQETQY
>TRBJ1-2|TRBV7-9
ASSVRRTGGDGYT
>TRBJ2-4|TRBV2
ASGQGPKNIQY
>TRBJ1-4|TRBV7-9
ASSPRVATNEKLF
>TRBJ1-4|TRBV5-1
ASSSTLTATNEKLF
>TRBJ1-2|TRBV24-1
ATSDPGKGYT
>TRBJ2-5|TRBV19
ASTGGAAETQY
>TRBJ1-5|TRBV16
ASSQSIFRGANQPQH
>TRBJ1-2|TRBV18
ASSPLGGEGYT
>TRBJ2-7|TRBV18
ASSVGQGAYEQY
>TRBJ2-1|TRBV21-1
ASRTTSGGICRRYNEQF
>TRBJ1-2|TRBV3-1/TRBV3-2
ASSPQTANYGYT
>TRBJ1-4|TRBV10-3
AIREGQGLNEKLF
>TRBJ2-1|TRBV2
ASLEIGGWNEQF
>TRBJ2-6|TRBV6-4
ASSEESSGANVLT
>TRBJ1-6|TRBV6-5
ASSPTSNYNSPLH
>TRBJ1-6|TRBV6-6
ASSYSLAGTYSPLH
>TRBJ1-2|TRBV3-1/TRBV3-2
ASRRRQGTAYGYT
>TRBJ1-4|TRBV15
ATSRDWQGATTNEKLF
>TRBJ1-1|TRBV4-3
ASSQGFSNTEAF
>TRBJ1-1|TRBV2
ASSEWRGGTEAF
>TRBJ1-3|TRBV13
ASSSSGGGFGNTIY
>TRBJ2-1|TRBV24-1
ATSDSLTSGGNEQF
>TRBJ1-1|TRBV5-6
ASSLPDRGPEAF
>TRBJ1-2|TRBV5-6
ASSPRGAYGYT
>TRBJ2-2|TRBV18
ASSPQRGMTGELF
>TRBJ1-5|TRBV30
AWGLYSNQPQH
>TRBJ1-2|TRBV5-6
ASSFRAANYGYT
>TRBJ2-3|TRBV29-1
SVEGDSTDTQY
>TRBJ1-2|TRBV6-5
ASSYKWGDNYGYT
>TRBJ2-3|TRBV7-2
ASSPRRTGSTDTQY
>TRBJ1-5|TRBV19
ASSMLPTGRIQPQH
>TRBJ2-2|TRBV5-4
ASSPNTGELF
>TRBJ1-2|TRBV18
ASSPSLGQGAQNGYT
>TRBJ1-6|TRBV7-9
ASSLGSRLGRGTDSPLH
>TRBJ1-2|TRBV4-2
ASSLSDGGIGGYT
>TRBJ2-2|TRBV5-1
ASSVGRGSGELF
>TRBJ2-4|TRBV7-2
ASSPGLAGAIAKNIQY
>TRBJ1-5|TRBV6-2/TRBV6-3
ASSYSMRDRESNQPQH